This T cell receptor (beta chain) is from a study of blood T cell repertoires in COVID-19. Authors' methods: Nucleated cell number was recorded as an estimate derived from reference gene primer amplification. This table comes from immunoSEQ multiplex PCR, and its TCRdb copy is limited to in-frame clones, with some not included. V and J calls and clone size come straight from that table; D and trimming were deduced from the DNA. The table has around 270,000 clones, approximately 89% seen once; the top ten hold around 3.1%. Per the germline V gene, CDR1 is MDHEN and CDR2 is SYDVKM. Trimming took 6 bases from V and 7 from J; bases not matched to a gene: 10. The CDR3 spans 15 residues. Participant age was roughly 18 to 90 years, and participants resided in approximately 24 US areas.

The V and J genes are TRBV28 and TRBJ1-5, with 9 nucleotides matching TRBD1. Sequencing was performed on PBMCs or T cells enriched from blood (not recorded which). The sequence derives from a woman aged 40 to 50 who had been exposed to COVID-19. CDR3 loop: CASSPGQGWVQPQHF. The CDR3 nucleotides are TGTGCCAGCAGCCCCGGACAGGGGTGGGTGCAGCCCCAGCATTTT.